This T cell receptor beta chain emerged from a study of graft-versus-host responses after intestinal transplantation. Study background: Tacrolimus plus steroids were given to all recipients for approximately three years, preceded by anti-thymocyte globulin induction.

Data came from immunoSEQ multiplex PCR; TCRdb stores just in-frame clones and leaves some out. The sample holds some 120,000 clones, more than 80% seen once. In regard to this clone: Its antigen is currently unknown.

Notes on the study in general: High graft-versus-host to host-versus-graft clonal ratios were found in allografts of patients who had graft-donor T cell macrochimerism. Recipient marrow showed GvH clones, some seen first in ileum or blood. Peak levels of circulating GvH clones tracked with early post-transplant HvG declines.

The source material was unstimulated CD4+ T cells sorted from spleen or lymph node cells, sampled before intestinal transplant. The receptor was derived from a human donor who received an intestinal transplant.

CDR3 sequence: CASSPGGGVLGYTF. CDR3 nucleotides: TGCGCCAGCAGCCCGGGCGGGGGTGTCTTAGGCTACACCTTC. The chain recombines TRBV5-1 with TRBJ1-2; tentatively, D is TRBD1 (5 bases). The CDR3 covers 14 residues. Germline CDR1 reads SGHRS; CDR2 reads YFSETQ. Trimming took 4 bases from V and 8 from J, leaving 18 bases between them.